This is a list of T cell receptor beta chains from one sample in a study of blood T cells in healthy people across ages. TCRdb itself ran the 5' RACE reads through MiXCR, one entry per CDR3 protein. The sample has 1.5 million or so distinct CDR3 sequences, around 42% seen once. The specimen was blood. The receptors here all came from a woman younger than 35 in good health. Each CDR3 is given with its conserved first and last residue. A D gene is named only where the DNA matches it firmly. Clone size, where shown, is once, few, many, or a class for clones that have expanded.

j_call | clone_size | v_call | d_call | cdr3_aa | cdr3_nt
TRBJ2-7 | - | TRBV5-1 | - | CASSLGGTRSYEQYF | TGTGCCAGCAGCTTAGGAGGGACAAGGTCCTACGAGCAGTACTTC
TRBJ2-3 | many | TRBV24-1 | TRBD2 | CATSDEAGGADTQYF | TGTGCCACCAGTGATGAGGCGGGAGGGGCGGATACGCAGTATTTT
TRBJ2-6 | few | TRBV21-1 | - | CASSEIPGDRAYSGANVLTF | TGTGCCAGCAGCGAAATTCCCGGGGACAGGGCTTACTCTGGGGCCAACGTCCTGACTTTC
TRBJ2-5 | few | TRBV20-1 | TRBD2 | CSAPRPSSGGETQYF | TGCAGTGCGCCGCGTCCATCTAGCGGGGGGGAGACCCAGTACTTC
TRBJ2-2 | - | TRBV12-3/TRBV12-4 | TRBD1 | CASSLPGQGANGELFF | TGTGCCAGCAGTTTACCGGGACAGGGGGCCAACGGGGAGCTGTTTTTT
TRBJ2-7 | few | TRBV14 | - | CASSQVGELYEQYF | TGTGCCAGCAGCCAAGTGGGGGAACTTTACGAGCAGTACTTC
TRBJ2-3 | - | TRBV28 | TRBD1 | CASRRTGAPSTDTQYF | TGTGCCAGCAGGAGGACAGGAGCGCCTAGCACAGATACGCAGTATTTT
TRBJ2-7 | - | TRBV5-1 | TRBD2 | CASSTRTSVAYEQYF | TGCGCCAGCAGCACCCGGACTAGCGTTGCCTACGAGCAGTACTTC
TRBJ2-3 | - | TRBV6-1 | - | CASGIAGGVNTQYF | TGTGCCAGCGGCATTGCAGGAGGAGTAAATACGCAGTATTTT
TRBJ2-7 | - | TRBV9 | TRBD2 | CASSGGLAGSLEQYF | TGTGCCAGCAGCGGGGGACTAGCGGGATCCCTCGAGCAGTACTTC
TRBJ2-1 | - | TRBV3-1 | - | CASSQMGGGEQFF | TGTGCCAGCAGCCAAATGGGGGGCGGTGAGCAGTTCTTC
TRBJ2-5 | - | TRBV9 | - | CASSASLVDFTEETQYF | TGTGCCAGCAGCGCGAGTCTTGTGGATTTTACTGAAGAGACCCAGTACTTC
TRBJ1-5 | - | TRBV20-1 | - | CSARDLSQPQHF | TGCAGTGCTAGAGATCTGTCCCAGCCCCAGCATTTT
TRBJ2-1 | few | TRBV14 | - | CASSQVVNEQFF | TGTGCCAGCAGCCAAGTGGTTAATGAGCAGTTCTTC
TRBJ2-1 | - | TRBV3-1 | - | CASSQEWSSPNNEQFF | TGTGCCAGCAGCCAAGAATGGTCTAGCCCAAACAATGAGCAGTTCTTC
TRBJ2-6 | few | TRBV27 | - | CASRKGSGANVLTF | TGTGCCAGTCGTAAGGGGAGTGGGGCCAACGTCCTGACTTTC
TRBJ2-7 | - | TRBV10-3 | - | CAISGRGLDEQYF | TGTGCCATCAGTGGTCGGGGGCTCGACGAGCAGTACTTC
TRBJ2-7 | - | TRBV12-5 | - | CASGLLGGYEQYF | TGTGCTAGTGGACTCCTGGGTGGCTACGAGCAGTACTTC
TRBJ2-3 | few | TRBV7-8 | TRBD2 | CASSLELAGVSDTQYF | TGTGCCAGCAGCTTAGAGCTAGCGGGAGTGTCAGATACGCAGTATTTT
TRBJ2-3 | - | TRBV6-2/TRBV6-3 | - | CASSPRGHSTDTQYF | TGTGCCAGCAGTCCCCGTGGCCATAGCACAGATACGCAGTATTTT
TRBJ2-5 | - | TRBV21-1 | - | CAGATGTVEESQYF | TGTGCCGGAGCCACCGGGACAGTGGAAGAGTCCCAGTACTTC
TRBJ2-3 | - | TRBV29-1 | - | CSVEVILGTDTRYF | TGCAGCGTTGAAGTTATCCTTGGCACAGATACGCGGTATTTT
TRBJ2-5 | - | TRBV7-9 | - | CASSARIGAKETQYF | TGTGCCAGCAGCGCCCGGATCGGGGCGAAAGAGACCCAGTACTTC
TRBJ2-7 | few | TRBV27 | TRBD2 | CASSFGLAGSKYEQYF | TGTGCCAGCAGTTTTGGGCTAGCGGGGTCTAAGTACGAGCAGTACTTC
TRBJ1-1 | - | TRBV7-2 | TRBD1 | CASSPRRRRTGAAQNTEAFF | TGTGCCAGCAGCCCCAGACGCCGGAGGACAGGGGCCGCACAGAACACTGAAGCTTTCTTT
TRBJ2-5 | many | TRBV5-1 | - | CASSLEGGGETQYF | TGTGCCAGCAGCTTAGAAGGTGGGGGCGAGACCCAGTACTTC
TRBJ2-5 | - | TRBV6-5 | - | CASSSRPSSYNEQYF | TGTGCCAGCAGTTCACGACCAAGCTCCTACAATGAGCAGTACTTC
TRBJ1-1 | few | TRBV6-6 | - | CASSYSSNSRLEAFF | TGTGCCAGCAGTTACTCTAGCAATTCGAGGCTAGAAGCTTTCTTT
TRBJ1-2 | - | TRBV3-1 | TRBD1 | CASSQGTGGTYGYTF | TGTGCCAGCAGCCAAGGGACAGGGGGCACCTATGGCTACACCTTC
TRBJ1-6 | - | TRBV25-1 | - | CASSEYQGANSPLHF | TGTGCCAGCAGTGAATATCAGGGAGCCAACTCACCCCTCCACTTT
TRBJ1-1 | - | TRBV10-3 | - | CAISDPRFTEAFF | TGTGCCATCAGTGACCCTAGGTTCACTGAAGCTTTCTTT
TRBJ2-7 | - | TRBV6-5 | TRBD1 | CATTPKDRGLVEQYF | TGTGCCACCACCCCCAAGGACAGGGGTTTAGTCGAGCAGTACTTC
TRBJ1-1 | - | TRBV6-5 | - | CASSYSKRGGTEAFF | TGTGCCAGCAGTTACTCGAAAAGGGGAGGAACTGAAGCTTTCTTT
TRBJ2-1 | once | TRBV12-3/TRBV12-4 | - | CASSGAGSSSYNEQFF | TGTGCCAGCAGCGGGGCGGGTTCAAGCTCCTACAATGAGCAGTTCTTC
TRBJ2-1 | - | TRBV4-1 | TRBD2 | CASSQIAGGPNKQFF | TGCGCCAGCAGCCAAATAGCGGGGGGGCCTAACAAGCAGTTCTTC
TRBJ2-5 | - | TRBV7-9 | TRBD1 | CVETGAQYF | TGTGTCGAGACAGGGGCCCAGTACTTC
TRBJ2-1 | few | TRBV29-1 | TRBD2 | CSCRDSGGNNEQFF | TGCAGCTGTCGGGATAGCGGGGGGAACAATGAGCAGTTCTTC
TRBJ1-1 | once | TRBV4-1 | - | CASSQVTGSFTEAFF | TGCGCCAGCAGCCAAGTCACGGGATCCTTCACTGAAGCTTTCTTT
TRBJ2-7 | few | TRBV27 | TRBD1 | CASSKGQGTYEQYF | TGTGCCAGCAGTAAGGGACAGGGCACCTACGAGCAGTACTTC
TRBJ2-3 | - | TRBV7-8 | - | CANSHSATDTQYF | TGTGCCAACAGCCACTCGGCGACAGATACGCAGTATTTT
TRBJ2-1 | - | TRBV6-5 | - | CASRQARGEQFF | TGTGCCAGCAGGCAGGCGCGGGGTGAGCAGTTCTTC
TRBJ2-3 | - | TRBV5-5 | - | CASSWAPVGTDTQYF | TGTGCCAGCAGCTGGGCACCGGTGGGTACAGATACGCAGTATTTT
TRBJ2-7 | few | TRBV4-1 | - | CASSQGEAEQYF | TGCGCCAGCAGCCAAGGCGAGGCCGAGCAGTACTTC
TRBJ1-2 | - | TRBV6-1 | TRBD1 | CASSGDSHYGYTF | TGTGCCAGCAGCGGGGACAGTCATTATGGCTACACCTTC
TRBJ2-3 | few | TRBV25-1 | TRBD2 | CASSEFFPGTNADTQYF | TGTGCCAGCAGTGAGTTTTTCCCCGGGACTAACGCAGATACGCAGTATTTT
TRBJ1-4 | few | TRBV20-1 | - | CSARKGEATNEKLFF | TGCAGTGCTAGAAAGGGGGAGGCAACTAATGAAAAACTGTTTTTT
TRBJ2-5 | - | TRBV20-1 | TRBD2 | CSARELAEDNEQYF | TGCAGTGCTAGAGAACTAGCGGAGGACAATGAGCAGTACTTC
TRBJ1-2 | - | TRBV24-1 | - | CATSAVDNYGYTF | TGTGCCACCAGTGCCGTGGACAACTATGGCTACACCTTC
TRBJ1-1 | - | TRBV27 | - | CASSPYGANTEAFF | TGTGCCAGCAGCCCCTACGGGGCGAACACTGAAGCTTTCTTT
TRBJ2-7 | - | TRBV7-9 | - | CASSLRSVDIYSYEQYF | TGTGCCAGCAGCTTAAGGTCCGTCGACATCTACTCCTACGAGCAGTACTTC
TRBJ2-3 | few | TRBV2 | - | CASSVGGNTDTQYF | TGTGCCAGCAGTGTAGGGGGGAACACAGATACGCAGTATTTT
TRBJ2-1 | - | TRBV20-1 | - | CCARDPSGGFYNEQFF | TGCTGTGCTAGAGATCCTTCCGGGGGCTTCTACAATGAGCAGTTCTTC
TRBJ2-1 | - | TRBV11-2 | - | CASSLWPGDTYNEQFF | TGTGCCAGCAGCCTATGGCCGGGGGATACCTACAATGAGCAGTTCTTC
TRBJ1-3 | once | TRBV20-1 | - | CSARTPGGRSGNTIYF | TGCAGTGCTAGAACCCCCGGCGGCCGCTCTGGAAACACCATATATTTT